This T cell receptor beta chain was profiled in a study of graft-versus-host responses after intestinal transplantation. Across the whole study: Once they had received anti-thymocyte globulin induction, all recipients took tacrolimus and steroids for about three years.

On this clone: Its antigen is undetermined.

Regarding the study as a whole: GvH clones turned up in recipient marrow; some had shown up first in ileum or blood.

This CDR3 is built from 13 residues. V was shortened by 4 bases and J by 2 bases, with 8 bases between the two germline ends. The germline V gene has CDR1 MNHEY and CDR2 SVGAGI. Repertoires were generated with immunoSEQ multiplex PCR, while TCRdb's copy carries only in-frame clones and drops some. The sample lists about 120,000 clones, roughly 95% seen once, with over 2.5% in the top ten. V is TRBV6-5 and J is TRBJ1-2; tentatively, D is TRBD1 (5 bases). Sequencing was performed on unstimulated CD8+ T cells sorted from spleen or lymph node cells, taken before intestinal transplant. This clonotype was obtained from a human donor who received an intestinal transplant. For the CDR3, the DNA is TGTGCCAGCAGTTCGCAGGGCAACTATGGCTACACCTTC. Translated: CASSSQGNYGYTF.